Ten or more counts support the clone carrying this T cell receptor (beta chain). The antigen is unknown. Time point described: newly diagnosed GD, antithyroid drugs for less than 3 months. The TCR library was made from RNA that had been extracted from PBMCs in TRIzol. Trimming removed 2 bases at V and 3 bases at J, with 9 bases between. Germline lookup yields CDR1 MNHEY and CDR2 SVGAGI. CDR3 length: 14 residues. Assembly of TCR beta libraries relied on iRepertoire HTBI primers together with Arm-PCR of CDR3 regions. One entry per CDR3 protein, called by TCRdb with MiXCR from the multiplex PCR reads. The table has around 360,000 distinct CDR3 sequences, around 15% seen once. The data were obtained in a study of regulatory T cells in long-lasting Graves disease. Broader study findings: Persistent disease was characterized by preferential usage of TRBV28, TRBJ1-2 and TRBJ2-5. Persistent patients shared more public clonotypes (about 3,000) than newly diagnosed patients (approximately 960).

These sequences were also reported in another study, on T cells in Graves' hyperthyroidism and ophthalmopathy. This second study notes: Most expanded thyroid clonotypes above 0.001 also appeared in blood.

This TCR came from a woman between 18 and 29 years old with Graves disease. Material: peripheral blood mononuclear cells (PBMCs), obtained at new diagnosis, from a patient treated with antithyroid drugs. This chain connects TRBV6-5 to TRBJ2-3; maybe TRBD2 (5 bases). CDR3 in amino acids: CASSYRGATDTQYF. The DNA of the CDR3 is TGTGCCAGCAGTTACCGGGGTGCGACAGATACGCAGTATTTT.